This is a list of T cell receptor beta chains from one sample in a study of T-cell reconstitution after alpha-beta-depleted transplantation in children. In TCRdb, the PCR reads were re-called with MiXCR into one record per CDR3 protein. The profile covers 670,000 or so distinct CDR3 sequences, with around 14% appearing a single time and 0.79% taken by the ten largest. The starting material was PBMCs, obtained before TCRalphabeta/CD19-depleted stem cell transplant. All receptors derive from a girl aged 2 to 10 with congenital amegakaryocytic thrombocytopenia, due to receive a stem cell transplant. The CDR3 runs from the conserved cysteine through the conserved F or W. Fields, in order: V gene, CDR3 length, clone size, D gene, J gene, CDR3 DNA, CDR3 protein. A D gene is named only where the DNA matches it firmly. Rows may omit the clone size; those that give it use once, few, many or a size class.

TRBV29-1,13,-,-,TRBJ1-6,TGCAGCGTTCGGCCCACCATTAATTCACCCCTCCACTTT,CSVRPTINSPLHF
TRBV2,15,-,TRBD2,TRBJ2-1,TGTGCCAGCAGAGGGACTAGCGGGGCCTACAATGAGCAGTTCTTC,CASRGTSGAYNEQFF
TRBV7-9,17,many,-,TRBJ2-1,TGTGCCAGCAGCTCTATTTTAGGGGCGAGTACCTACAATGAGCAGTTCTTC,CASSSILGASTYNEQFF
TRBV7-8,15,few,-,TRBJ2-6,TGTGCCAGCAGCTTAGACTACTCTGGGGCCAACGTCCTGACTTTC,CASSLDYSGANVLTF
TRBV29-1,14,few,TRBD1,TRBJ2-1,TGCAGCGCCACGACGGACAGGGGAACGAATGAGCAGTTCTTC,CSATTDRGTNEQFF
TRBV12-3/TRBV12-4,15,-,TRBD2,TRBJ2-5,TGTGCCAGCAGGGCTAGCGGGAGGTCGCGAGAGACCCAGTACTTC,CASRASGRSRETQYF
TRBV9,18,-,TRBD2,TRBJ2-1,TGTGCCAGCAGCGTAGCTACTTTGGGGGGGAGCTCCTACAATGAGCAGTTCTTC,CASSVATLGGSSYNEQFF
TRBV5-1,13,many,TRBD1,TRBJ1-1,TGCGCCAGCAGCCCGGACAGGGCCACTGAAGCTTTCTTT,CASSPDRATEAFF
TRBV30,14,-,-,TRBJ2-2,TGTGCCTGGAGAGCTGGGCGGGGTACCGGGGAGCTGTTTTTT,CAWRAGRGTGELFF
TRBV5-1,13,many,-,TRBJ2-7,TGCGCCAGCAGCTTGGAGGCTAGTGTGGAGCAGTACTTC,CASSLEASVEQYF
TRBV5-1,14,many,-,TRBJ1-1,TGCGCCAGCAGCCGACTGGGGGCTGGGACTGAAGCTTTCTTT,CASSRLGAGTEAFF
TRBV29-1,13,many,-,TRBJ1-1,TGCAGCGTTGAACGGGCCGTGAACACTGAAGCTTTCTTT,CSVERAVNTEAFF
TRBV18,15,-,TRBD1,TRBJ2-3,TGTGCCAGCTCCCCCAGGACAGGAAACACAGATACGCAGTATTTT,CASSPRTGNTDTQYF
TRBV7-9,16,few,-,TRBJ1-2,TGTGCCAGCAGCACCTCCTCGGACAGCCTTCAGTATGGCTACACCTTC,CASSTSSDSLQYGYTF
TRBV29-1,13,-,TRBD2,TRBJ2-7,TGCAGCGCTGGTGGGGCGGGAGGGTACGAGCAGTACTTC,CSAGGAGGYEQYF
TRBV5-6,18,few,TRBD2,TRBJ2-7,TGTGCCAGCAGGGCCTCCGGGACTAGCGGCCTGAGCTCCTACGAGCAGTACTTC,CASRASGTSGLSSYEQYF
TRBV12-3/TRBV12-4,14,-,TRBD1,TRBJ1-5,TGTGCCAGCCGGACAGGGCGCAGAAATCAGCCCCAGCATTTT,CASRTGRRNQPQHF